The 18 T cell receptor beta chains in this list originate from one sample, sequenced in a study of blood T cell repertoires in COVID-19 (dated by TCRdb to the early 2020s). Libraries were constructed by the immunoSEQ multiplex PCR assay. The clones in this table, taken by TCRdb from immuneACCESS, are in-frame only. Not every clone is retained; where verified, under half of the shortfall comes from an unresolved V gene, and the cause of the rest is unknown. The sample table shows 360,000 or so clones, and approximately 84% are seen once. The ten largest clones capture 2.5% to 3% of the sample. Material: PBMCs or T cells enriched from blood (not recorded which). These TCRs come from a woman aged 25 to 39 who had recovered from COVID-19.

The chain recombines TRBV2 with TRBJ1-5; D gene unclear. Germline V gene sequence: CDR1 SNHLY, CDR2 FYNNEI. V dropped 9 bases and J dropped 0 bases, with 6 bases sitting between them. The CDR3 runs 12 residues. CDR3 loop: CASRYSNQPQHF. The CDR3 DNA reads as TGTGCCAGTCGGTATAGCAATCAGCCCCAGCATTTT.

The chain employs TRBV7-9 and TRBJ2-5; a weak D match, TRBD1 (6 bases). The CDR3 spans 15 residues. V lost 5 bases and J 2 bases, leaving 15 bases between the germline ends. CDR1 is SEHNR, CDR2 FQNEAQ, per germline (reference sequence). In nucleotides, the CDR3 is TGTGCCAGCAGCGGAGGACAGAGCGAGCAAGAGACCCAGTACTTC. This sequence encodes CASSGGQSEQETQYF.

This rearrangement joins TRBV6-1 to TRBJ2-7; 10 bases are shared with TRBD1. Germline CDR1 reads MNHNS; CDR2 reads SASEGT. This CDR3 region has 18 residues. J lost 0 bases, V lost 0 bases, and 8 bases had no gene match. CDR3 loop: CASSEAGQGTKPSYEQYF. DNA of the CDR3: TGTGCCAGCAGTGAAGCGGGACAGGGGACAAAACCCTCCTACGAGCAGTACTTC.

In its sample, this clone was seen once. This chain uses TRBV6-4 with TRBJ1-5; D is undetermined. Trimming took 8 bases from V and 1 from J, leaving 9 bases between them. The CDR3 covers 13 residues. The V gene's germline CDR1 is MRHNA and CDR2 SNTAGT. CDR3 in amino acids: CASAQESNQPQHF. The CDR3 DNA reads TGTGCCAGCGCTCAGGAAAGCAATCAGCCCCAGCATTTT.

V usage is TRBV5-4 and J usage is TRBJ1-1, with TRBD1 matching 7 bases. Germline V CDR1 and CDR2: SGHNT, YYREEE (reference sequence). V shed 2 bases and J 1 base; nucleotides not matched to a gene: 5. CDR3 length: 15 amino acids. The CDR3 DNA follows: TGTGCCAGCAGCTTATATGACAGGGCGAACACTGAAGCTTTCTTT. It translates to CASSLYDRANTEAFF. Looking up the rest from reference TRBV5-4 and TRBJ1-1 gives the full variable domain: ETGVTQSPTHLIKTRGQQVTLRCSSQSGHNTVSWYQQALGQGPQFIFQYYREEENGRGNFPPRFSGLQFPNYSSELNVNALELDDSALYLCASSLYDRANTEAFFGQGTRLTVV.

This clone came up a few times. The chain combines TRBV2 with TRBJ1-2; 9 bases are shared with TRBD1. This CDR3 is 14 amino acids long. Per germline, CDR1 SNHLY and CDR2 FYNNEI. V lost 10 bases and J lost 4; bases outside the gene matches: 10. The DNA for the CDR3 is TGTGCCACCCTAGGCGGGACAGGGATCTATGGCTACACCTTC. It translates to CATLGGTGIYGYTF. The full variable domain, in which reference TRBV2 and TRBJ1-2 provide the parts outside the CDR3, is EPEVTQTPSHQVTQMGQEVILRCVPISNHLYFYWYRQILGQKVEFLVSFYNNEISEKSEIFDDQFSVERPDGSNFTLKIRSTKLEDSAMYFCATLGGTGIYGYTFGSGTRLTVV.

This clone was seen once. V gene TRBV19 combines with J gene TRBJ1-1, with unresolved D. V was trimmed by 5 bases and J by 7 bases, leaving 14 bases between them. In germline, CDR1 is LNHDA, CDR2 SQIVND (reference sequence). The CDR3 loop spans 13 amino acids. The CDR3 is CASSPQQPFEAFF. Here the CDR3 DNA reads TGTGCCAGTAGTCCCCAACAGCCGTTTGAAGCTTTCTTT.

J is TRBJ2-1 and V is TRBV7-8; D is ambiguous. Germline V CDR1 and CDR2: SGHVS, FQNEAQ. The CDR3 is made up of 16 amino acids. Deletions cut 1 base from V and 0 bases from J, with 10 bases between. CDR3 loop: CASSLGSFSSYNEQFF. The CDR3 DNA reads TGTGCCAGCAGCTTAGGTTCCTTTAGCTCCTACAATGAGCAGTTCTTC.

The CDR3, as DNA: TGTGCCACCAGTGATTTTCGACAGGGAAAAGGGCAGTACTTC. Amino acid sequence: CATSDFRQGKGQYF. The J gene is TRBJ2-7, the V gene TRBV24-1; 7 bases match TRBD1. CDR1 and CDR2 (germline): KGHDR, SFDVKD. The CDR3 runs to 14 residues. The J segment lost 9 bases and the V segment lost 1 base, leaving 8 bases of the junction unmatched.

This clone was counted a single time. The chain is built from TRBV18 and TRBJ2-7; 7 bases line up with TRBD1. Germline V CDR1 and CDR2: KGHSH, LQKENI. This CDR3 has 14 amino acids. V lost 3 bases and J lost 3; bases outside the gene matches: 5. The CDR3 loop is CASSPRDSYYEQYF. As DNA, the CDR3 is TGTGCCAGCTCACCCAGGGACAGCTACTACGAGCAGTACTTC.

This clone was seen at least ten times. The chain uses TRBV24-1 and TRBJ1-5; D ambiguous. This CDR3 is 10 amino acids long. The V end lost 10 bases, the J end lost 4 bases, and 4 bases lay between the germline ends. Germline loops: CDR1 KGHDR, CDR2 SFDVKD. The CDR3 bases are TGTGCCACATTAAATCAGCCCCAGCATTTT. The encoded protein is CATLNQPQHF.

Only one count was recorded for this clone. J is TRBJ2-3 and V is TRBV18; 9 bases are shared with TRBD2. The CDR3 is 15 residues long. Germline V CDR1 and CDR2: KGHSH, LQKENI. V gave up 4 bases and J gave up 3 bases; unmatched junction bases: 5. CDR3 residues: CASSLLAGLTDTQYF. CDR3 sequence (DNA): TGTGCCAGCTCACTACTAGCGGGTCTAACAGATACGCAGTATTTT.

The V and J genes are TRBV11-2 and TRBJ2-7; TRBD2 aligns across 9 bases. Germline trimming cut 2 bases from V and 0 bases from J; bases unmatched to any gene: 5. This CDR3 has 16 amino acids. In germline, CDR1 is SGHAT, CDR2 FQNNGV. CDR3 amino acids: CASSLSSGGNSYEQYF. The CDR3 DNA reads as TGTGCCAGCAGCTTATCGAGCGGGGGGAACTCCTACGAGCAGTACTTC.

The rearrangement uses TRBV5-6 and TRBJ2-1; 12 nucleotides agree with TRBD2. The germline V gene has CDR1 SGHDT and CDR2 YYEEEE. V shed 2 bases, J shed 12 bases, and the junction held 6 bases outside the gene matches. This CDR3 comprises 14 residues. CDR3 residues: CASSFGTSGLGQFF. The CDR3 nucleotides are TGTGCCAGCAGCTTTGGGACTAGCGGGCTTGGGCAGTTCTTC. The full variable domain, in which reference TRBV5-6 and TRBJ2-1 provide the parts outside the CDR3, is DAGVTQSPTHLIKTRGQQVTLRCSPKSGHDTVSWYQQALGQGPQFIFQYYEEEERQRGNFPDRFSGHQFPNYSSELNVNALLLGDSALYLCASSFGTSGLGQFFGPGTRLTVL.

The chain uses TRBV27 and TRBJ1-2; D is possibly TRBD1 (5 bases). This CDR3 is 17 amino acids long. CDR1 is MNHEY and CDR2 is SMNVEV in the germline V gene (reference sequence). The V gene lost 4 bases and the J gene lost 6 bases, with 24 bases spanning the gap. The CDR3 loop reads CASSSRDPVLVSHGYTF. In DNA form, the CDR3 reads TGTGCCAGCAGTTCCAGGGATCCGGTGTTAGTATCTCATGGCTACACCTTC.

This chain connects TRBV28 to TRBJ2-7, with 10 bases fitting TRBD1. The junction had 9 bases not matched to a gene; V was cut back by 5 bases and J by 5 bases. This CDR3 spans 15 amino acids. Germline CDR1 is MDHEN and CDR2 is SYDVKM. The CDR3, as DNA: TGTGCCAGCAGTACACCCGGGACAGGGGCCCACGAGCAGTACTTC. Translation: CASSTPGTGAHEQYF. The entire variable domain, with the rest obtained from reference TRBV28 and TRBJ2-7, is as follows: DVKVTQSSRYLVKRTGEKVFLECVQDMDHENMFWYRQDPGLGLRLIYFSYDVKMKEKGDIPEGYSVSREKKERFSLILESASTNQTSMYLCASSTPGTGAHEQYFGPGTRLTVT.

This clone was counted many times. This sequence joins TRBV2 and TRBJ1-3, with D possibly being TRBD1 (6 bases). V lost 6 bases and J lost 0, with 15 bases in between. This CDR3 comprises 16 residues. Germline assignment: CDR1 SNHLY and CDR2 FYNNEI. The DNA of the CDR3 is TGTGCCAGCAGAACGGCGGAGGACAGCTCTGGAAACACCATATATTTT. Its protein product is CASRTAEDSSGNTIYF.

This clone has only a few counts. The CDR3, as DNA: TGCAGCGTTTGGGAGGGACGGAACTATGGCTACACCTTC. Amino acids: CSVWEGRNYGYTF. The chain has TRBV29-1 and TRBJ1-2; TRBD1 is a possible D gene (5 bases). CDR3 length: 13 amino acids. The V end lost 5 bases, the J end lost 2 bases, and 12 bases lay between the germline ends. CDR1 SQVTM and CDR2 ANQGSEA come from the germline V gene.